This TCR beta chain was captured by sequencing in a study of blood T cell repertoires in COVID-19. The V segment lost 3 bases and the J segment 5 bases; nucleotides outside the gene matches: 6. Germline V gene sequence: CDR1 SGHRS, CDR2 YFSETQ. This CDR3 comprises 14 residues. The table came from immunoSEQ multiplex PCR; TCRdb's copy has only in-frame clones and leaves some out. The data hold roughly 60,000 clones, with 81% observed a single time. Sequenced: peripheral blood. The receptor comes from an elderly man with acute or convalescent COVID-19. The chain joins TRBV5-1 to TRBJ2-7, with 9 bases matching TRBD1. CDR3: CASSSRDRAHEQYF. The CDR3 DNA is TGCGCCAGCAGCTCCCGGGACAGGGCTCACGAGCAGTACTTC. Full variable domain (missing parts from reference TRBV5-1 and TRBJ2-7): KAGVTQTPRYLIKTRGQQVTLSCSPISGHRSVSWYQQTPGQGLQFLFEYFSETQRNKGNFPGRFSGRQFSNSRSEMNVSTLELGDSALYLCASSSRDRAHEQYFGPGTRLTVT.